This T cell receptor beta chain was recovered during a study of CD8 T cells in Susac syndrome. RNA in amounts of roughly 0.5 to 1 ug was reverse transcribed with random hexamers. It was immunoSEQ multiplex PCR that amplified TCR beta CDR3 across 54 Vbeta and 13 Jbeta. MiXCR, applied by TCRdb to the immunoSEQ multiplex PCR reads, yields one record per CDR3 protein. The data show 100,000 to 150,000 distinct CDR3 sequences, approximately 93% seen once. The sequence was obtained from a human donor with multiple sclerosis. The sequenced sample was CD8+ T cells from PBMCs.

The CDR3 sequence is CATSRVEIVADTQYF. The CDR3, as DNA: TGTGCCACCAGCAGAGTAGAAATAGTCGCAGATACGCAGTATTTT. This chain uses TRBV15 with TRBJ2-3; D is unresolved. The V end was cut by 1 base, the J end by 4 bases, with 12 bases between. The CDR3 contains 15 residues. Germline V CDR1 and CDR2: LNHNV, YYDKDF (reference sequence). Complete variable domain (other parts from reference TRBV15 and TRBJ2-3): DAMVIQNPRYQVTQFGKPVTLSCSQTLNHNVMYWYQQKSSQAPKLLFHYYDKDFNNEADTPDNFQSRRPNTSFCFLDIRSPGLGDTAMYLCATSRVEIVADTQYFGPGTRLTVL.